The TCR beta chain described here comes from a study of regulatory T cells in long-lasting Graves disease. Study at large: Graves' patients (newly diagnosed) had been on antithyroid drugs under 3 months.

This clonotype was counted ten times or more. What it binds is not known. The ends were cut back, 7 bases at V and 0 bases at J, with 10 bases in the middle. Germline V CDR1 and CDR2: SGHRS, YFSETQ. The CDR3 totals 13 residues. With iRepertoire HTBI primers and Arm-PCR of CDR3 regions, TCR beta libraries were built. TCRdb recomputed calls from the multiplex PCR reads with MiXCR, one row per CDR3 protein. The sample gives around 480,000 distinct CDR3 sequences, 15% to 20% of which show up once; about 12% is in the top ten. The time point denotes: newly diagnosed GD, antithyroid drugs for less than 3 months. RNA from PBMCs was the source of the TCR library. Study-level results: Persistent disease samples used TRBV28, TRBJ1-2 and TRBJ2-5 preferentially.

These same records also appear under a second study, on T cells in Graves' hyperthyroidism and ophthalmopathy. This second study notes: A first-round RT-PCR of the TCR CDR3 used the HTBI primer set.

The sample consisted of peripheral blood mononuclear cells (PBMCs), taken at new diagnosis, from a patient treated with antithyroid drugs. This clonotype was obtained from a man aged 40-49 years with Graves disease. This chain connects TRBV5-1 to TRBJ1-1; no firm D call. CDR3 in amino acids: CASHRIMNTEAFF. In DNA form, the CDR3 reads TGCGCCAGCCACCGAATCATGAACACTGAAGCTTTCTTT.